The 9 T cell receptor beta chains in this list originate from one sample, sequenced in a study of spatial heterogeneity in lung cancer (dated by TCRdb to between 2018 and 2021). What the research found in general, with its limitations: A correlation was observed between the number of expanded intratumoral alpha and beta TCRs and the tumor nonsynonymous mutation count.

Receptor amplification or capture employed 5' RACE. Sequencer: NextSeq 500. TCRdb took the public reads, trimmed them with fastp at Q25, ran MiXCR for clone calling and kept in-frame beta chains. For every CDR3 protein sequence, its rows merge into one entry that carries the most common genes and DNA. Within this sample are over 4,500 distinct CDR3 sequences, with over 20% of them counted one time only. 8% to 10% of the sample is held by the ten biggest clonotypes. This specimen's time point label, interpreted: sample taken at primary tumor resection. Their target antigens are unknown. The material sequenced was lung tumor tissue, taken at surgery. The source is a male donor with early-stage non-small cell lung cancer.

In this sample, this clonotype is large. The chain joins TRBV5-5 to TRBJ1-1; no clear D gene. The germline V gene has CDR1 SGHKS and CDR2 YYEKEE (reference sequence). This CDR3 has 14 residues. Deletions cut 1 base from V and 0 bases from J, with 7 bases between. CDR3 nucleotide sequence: TGTGCCAGCAGCTTGCAGAACATGAACACTGAAGCTTTCTTT. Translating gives CASSLQNMNTEAFF. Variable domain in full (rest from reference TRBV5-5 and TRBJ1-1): DAGVTQSPTHLIKTRGQQVTLRCSPISGHKSVSWYQQVLGQGPQFIFQYYEKEERGRGNFPDRFSARQFPNYSSELNVNALLLGDSALYLCASSLQNMNTEAFFGQGTRLTVV.

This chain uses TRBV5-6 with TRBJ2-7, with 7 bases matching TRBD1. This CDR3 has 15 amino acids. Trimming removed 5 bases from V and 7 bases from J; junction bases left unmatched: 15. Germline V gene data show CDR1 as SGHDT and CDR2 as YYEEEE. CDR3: CASREGGSPPWEQYF. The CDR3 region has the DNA TGTGCCAGCAGGGAAGGGGGCAGTCCGCCATGGGAGCAGTACTTC. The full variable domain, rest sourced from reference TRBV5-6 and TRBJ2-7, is DAGVTQSPTHLIKTRGQQVTLRCSPKSGHDTVSWYQQALGQGPQFIFQYYEEEERQRGNFPDRFSGHQFPNYSSELNVNALLLGDSALYLCASREGGSPPWEQYFGPGTRLTVT.

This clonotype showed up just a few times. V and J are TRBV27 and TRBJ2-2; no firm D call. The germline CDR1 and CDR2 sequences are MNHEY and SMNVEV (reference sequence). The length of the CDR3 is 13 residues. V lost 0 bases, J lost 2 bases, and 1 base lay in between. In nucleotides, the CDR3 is TGTGCCAGCAGTTTATCCAACACCGGGGAGCTGTTTTTT. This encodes CASSLSNTGELFF.

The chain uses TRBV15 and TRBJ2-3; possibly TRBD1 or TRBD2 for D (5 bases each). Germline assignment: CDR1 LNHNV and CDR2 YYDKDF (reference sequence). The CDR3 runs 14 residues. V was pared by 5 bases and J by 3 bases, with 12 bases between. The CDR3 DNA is TGTGCCACCAGCCCCACGGGGCCTACAGATACGCAGTATTTT. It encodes CATSPTGPTDTQYF.

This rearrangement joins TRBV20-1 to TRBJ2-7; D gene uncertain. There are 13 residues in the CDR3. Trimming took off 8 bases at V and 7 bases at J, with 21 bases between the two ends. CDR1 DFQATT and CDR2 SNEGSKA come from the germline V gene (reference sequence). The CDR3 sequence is CSPQPTGVWEQYF. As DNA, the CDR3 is TGCAGTCCCCAGCCCACTGGGGTCTGGGAGCAGTACTTC.

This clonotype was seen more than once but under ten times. CDR3 in amino acids: CASSLRGLGTEAFF. The CDR3 bases are TGTGCCAGCAGCTTGCGGGGGTTGGGCACTGAAGCTTTCTTT. The V call is TRBV5-8, the J call TRBJ1-1; D is possibly TRBD1 (5 bases). Germline V gives CDR1 SGHTS, CDR2 YDEGEE. Trimming took off 1 base at V and 4 bases at J, with 11 bases between the two ends. This CDR3 comprises 14 residues.

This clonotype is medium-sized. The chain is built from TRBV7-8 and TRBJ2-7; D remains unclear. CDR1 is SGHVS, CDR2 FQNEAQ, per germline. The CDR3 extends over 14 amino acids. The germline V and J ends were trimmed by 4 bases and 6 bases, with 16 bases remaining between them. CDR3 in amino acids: CASSSSSRRGEQYF. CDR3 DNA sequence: TGTGCCAGCAGCTCCTCCAGCCGAAGAGGCGAGCAGTACTTC.

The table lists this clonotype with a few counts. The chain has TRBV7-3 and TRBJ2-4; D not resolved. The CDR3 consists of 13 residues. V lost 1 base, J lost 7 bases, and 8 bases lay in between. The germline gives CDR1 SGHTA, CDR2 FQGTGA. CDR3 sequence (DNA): TGTGCCAGCAGCTTAAAAGGGTCGAACATTCAGTACTTC. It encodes CASSLKGSNIQYF.

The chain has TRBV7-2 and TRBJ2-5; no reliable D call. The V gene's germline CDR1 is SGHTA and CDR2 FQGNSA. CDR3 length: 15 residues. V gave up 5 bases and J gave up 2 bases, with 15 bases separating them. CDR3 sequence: CASSDLPGSQETQYF. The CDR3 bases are TGTGCCAGCAGCGACCTCCCCGGCAGTCAAGAGACCCAGTACTTC.